A single sample is the source of the 8 T cell receptor beta chains below, sequenced in a study of T cell clusters in autoimmune cytopenias. Some 34,000 genome equivalents of blood DNA were amplified for TRB. Multiplex touch-down PCR amplified TRB using TRB-A and TRB-B pools in one tube. TCRdb processed the multiplex PCR reads again and assigns one entry to each CDR3 protein, with no DNA. This sample's table reports just over 6,000 distinct CDR3 sequences. The same specimen was also included in a second study, on T cell repertoires in aging, cancer and after chemotherapy.

The specimen sequenced was peripheral blood. The source is a human donor in good health.

The J gene is TRBJ1-5, the V gene TRBV9; TCRdb's D call of TRBD1 is untestable without DNA. In germline, CDR1 is SGDLS, CDR2 YYNGEE. This CDR3 has 14 amino acids. Here the CDR3 reads CASSVGGGLQPQHF.

This clonotype counts as medium-sized by frequency. The chain has TRBV12-3 or TRBV12-4 and TRBJ2-3; there is no DNA to check the TCRdb D call of TRBD1. The length of the CDR3 is 17 residues. The CDR3 spells CASSLQLGTVSTDTQYF.

V gene TRBV19 combines with J gene TRBJ2-1. The CDR3 sequence is 14 residues long. Per the germline V gene, CDR1 is LNHDA and CDR2 is SQIVND (reference sequence). CDR3 protein: CASSMRLRDNEQFF.

The rearrangement links TRBV5-3 to TRBJ2-5; TCRdb's D call, TRBD1, is unchecked because there is no DNA. TRBV5-3 is labeled an ORF, and its function is uncertain. The CDR3 is made up of 15 amino acids. The CDR3 protein is CARSQYRQGEETQYF.

The chain employs TRBV12-5 and TRBJ2-6; TCRdb lists TRBD1, though no DNA is available to test this call. The CDR3 totals 15 residues. Germline lookup yields CDR1 LGHNT and CDR2 FRNRAP. CDR3 sequence: CASGRDRAGANVLTF.

The CDR3 spells CASRMSPLVDEAFF. The chain uses TRBV6-2 or TRBV6-3 and TRBJ1-1. The CDR3 spans 14 residues. The germline gives CDR1 MNHEY, CDR2 SVGEGT.

This clonotype is called medium-sized based on its frequency. The chain links TRBV29-1 to TRBJ1-1; TCRdb lists TRBD1, though no DNA is available to test this call. The CDR3 spans 16 residues. Germline CDR1 SQVTM, CDR2 ANQGSEA. The CDR3 loop reads CSVESGVGRSNTEAFF.

The CDR3 here is CASTLAGNSPLHF. The chain couples TRBV7-9 to TRBJ1-6. Germline-derived CDR1 and CDR2 are SEHNR and FQNEAQ (reference sequence). CDR3 length: 13 amino acids.